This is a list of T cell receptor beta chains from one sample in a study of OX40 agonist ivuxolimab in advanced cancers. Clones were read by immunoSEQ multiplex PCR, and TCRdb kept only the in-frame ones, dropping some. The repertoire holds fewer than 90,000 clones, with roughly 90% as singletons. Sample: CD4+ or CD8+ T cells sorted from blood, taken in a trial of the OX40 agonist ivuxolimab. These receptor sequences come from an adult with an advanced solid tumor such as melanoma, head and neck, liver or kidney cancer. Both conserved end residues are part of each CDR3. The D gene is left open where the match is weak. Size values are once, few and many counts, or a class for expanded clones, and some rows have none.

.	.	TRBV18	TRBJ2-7	TGTGCCAGCTCACCAGGGGATGAGCAGTACTTC	CASSPGDEQYF
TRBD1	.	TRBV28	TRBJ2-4	TGTGCCAGCATCCCTCAGTTGCAGGGGGCGGCCAAAAACATTCAGTACTTC	CASIPQLQGAAKNIQYF
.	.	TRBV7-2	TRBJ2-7	TGTGCCAGCAGCTTCGTCCAGGGCTCCTACGAGCAGTACTTC	CASSFVQGSYEQYF
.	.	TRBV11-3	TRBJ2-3	TGTGCCAGCAGCTTAGGGGGAGCACCCACAGATACGCAGTATTTT	CASSLGGAPTDTQYF
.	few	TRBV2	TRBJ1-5	TGTGCCAGCAGGAGGGGTATAGGGCAGGGCAATCAGCCCCAGCATTTT	CASRRGIGQGNQPQHF
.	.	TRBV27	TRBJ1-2	TGTGCCAGCAAACGCCTGAACCGACAGTATGGCTACACCTTC	CASKRLNRQYGYTF
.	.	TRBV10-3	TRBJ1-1	TGTGCCATCAGTGAGCAGGAGAACACTGAAGCTTTCTTT	CAISEQENTEAFF
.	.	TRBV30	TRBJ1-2	TGTGCCTGGAGTGTAAAGGGCCCATATGGCTACACCTTC	CAWSVKGPYGYTF
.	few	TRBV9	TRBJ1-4	TGTGCCAGCAAGGGTGCAACTAATGAAAAACTGTTTTTT	CASKGATNEKLFF
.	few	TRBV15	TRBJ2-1	TGTGCCACCAGCGACCGGGACAATGAGCAGTTCTTC	CATSDRDNEQFF
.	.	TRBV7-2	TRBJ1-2	TGTGCCAGCAGCCTCAGGGTTGATGGCTACACCTTC	CASSLRVDGYTF
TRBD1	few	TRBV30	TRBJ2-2	TGTGCCTGGAGACCCCAGAAGGGACAGGGGAACACCGGGGAGCTGTTTTTT	CAWRPQKGQGNTGELFF
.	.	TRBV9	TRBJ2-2	TGTGCCAGCAGCGTAGACGCGGGTGGCACCGGGGAGCTGTTTTTT	CASSVDAGGTGELFF
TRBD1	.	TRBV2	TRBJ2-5	TGTGCCAGCAATGACAGGGTGCAGACCCAGTACTTC	CASNDRVQTQYF
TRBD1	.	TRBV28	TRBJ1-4	TGTGCCAGCAGTTTGGGGACAGGTGGGAGGGAAAAACTGCTTTTT	CASSLGTGGREKLLF
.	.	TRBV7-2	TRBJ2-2	TGTGCCAGCAGCAAACAGGGACCGAACACCGGGGAGCTGTTTTTT	CASSKQGPNTGELFF
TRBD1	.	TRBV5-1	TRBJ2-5	TGCGCCAGCAGACCTGGGACAGGGGTTGAGACCCAGTACTTC	CASRPGTGVETQYF
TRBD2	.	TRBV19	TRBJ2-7	TGTGCCAGTGCCTTAACTAGCGGGAGAGTCTACGAGCAGTACTTC	CASALTSGRVYEQYF
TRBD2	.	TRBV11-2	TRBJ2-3	TGTGCCAGCAGCTTATTCGGGACTAGCGGGGGAGATACGCAGTATTTT	CASSLFGTSGGDTQYF
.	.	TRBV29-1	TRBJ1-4	TGCAGCGTTAAGGGAACTGGTAATGAAAAACTGTTTTTT	CSVKGTGNEKLFF
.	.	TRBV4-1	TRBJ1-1	TGCGCCAGCAGTTGGGGGGGACATATTCGGAACACTGAAGCTTTCTTT	CASSWGGHIRNTEAFF
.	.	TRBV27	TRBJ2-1	TGTGCCAGCAGCCGTTTAAGACGGAATGAGCAGTTCTTC	CASSRLRRNEQFF
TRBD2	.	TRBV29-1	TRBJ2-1	TGCAGCGTTGAAAAGGTAGCGGGAGGGCTCGATGAGCAGTTCTTC	CSVEKVAGGLDEQFF
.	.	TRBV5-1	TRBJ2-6	TGCGCCAGCAGAATTCTTAGGACGGCCTCCTCTGGGGCCAACGTCCTGACTTTC	CASRILRTASSGANVLTF
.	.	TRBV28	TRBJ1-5	TGTGCCAGCAGTCCCGGAGGCAGGGGAAATCAGCCCCAGCATTTT	CASSPGGRGNQPQHF
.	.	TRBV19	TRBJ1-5	TGTGCCAGTAGTAGGACCCGCAATCAGCCCCAGCATTTT	CASSRTRNQPQHF
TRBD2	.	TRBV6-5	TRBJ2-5	TGTGCCAGCAGTTCCCGGACTAGCGGGAGTGGTGAGACCCAGTACTTC	CASSSRTSGSGETQYF
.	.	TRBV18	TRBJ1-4	TGTGCCAGCTCCGAGGGTACAGCAAATGAAAAACTGTTTTTT	CASSEGTANEKLFF
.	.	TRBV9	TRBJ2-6	TGTGCCAGCAGCTCCCAAGGGAGAGCCGGGGCCAACGTCCTGACTTTC	CASSSQGRAGANVLTF
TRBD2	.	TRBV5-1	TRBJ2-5	TGCGCCAGCAGCTCCGGACTAGCGGCCGGGGAGACCCAGTACTTC	CASSSGLAAGETQYF
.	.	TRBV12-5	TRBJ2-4	TGTGCTAGTGGTTTGCCCCCATTGTATGGAGTTCAGTACTTC	CASGLPPLYGVQYF
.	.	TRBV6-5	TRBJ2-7	TGTGCCAGCAGCCAACCTTCCCGGGAGCAGTACTTC	CASSQPSREQYF
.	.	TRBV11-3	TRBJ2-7	TGTGCCAGCAGCTTAAAGGCGGGGATCTCCTACGAGCAGTACTTC	CASSLKAGISYEQYF